A selection of T cell receptor beta chains follows, all from one sample in a study of blood T cell repertoires in COVID-19. TCRdb keeps only in-frame clones here, not all; method: immunoSEQ multiplex PCR. The sample lists about 150,000 clones; around 83% were seen once. Sequenced: peripheral blood. The receptors were gathered from a woman in her sixties with acute or convalescent COVID-19. The conserved cysteine and the conserved F or W are not part of the CDR3 here. The D gene is left open where the match is weak.

V	D	J	CDR3
TRBV6-2/TRBV6-3	.	TRBJ1-2	ASSYSAYGYT
TRBV4-1	TRBD1	TRBJ1-1	ASSQALTGGTEAF
TRBV10-3	TRBD1	TRBJ1-2	AISDSTGNYGYT
TRBV7-9	TRBD1	TRBJ1-3	ASSLGTGSGNTIY
TRBV5-1	TRBD1	TRBJ1-2	ASSAGQGPVYGYT
TRBV7-2	.	TRBJ1-6	ASSLAAGGRNSPLH
TRBV3-1/TRBV3-2	TRBD2	TRBJ2-5	ASSHRGGPRETQY
TRBV19	.	TRBJ1-2	ASSTLTRGNYGYT
TRBV18	TRBD1	TRBJ2-7	ASSRQGPPTYEQY
TRBV27	.	TRBJ2-7	ASSIAAGTAYEQY
TRBV11-1	.	TRBJ1-3	ASSFSITGNTIY
TRBV19	.	TRBJ2-6	ASSMEGRYGANVLT
TRBV18	TRBD1	TRBJ1-5	ASSRDSRNQPQH
TRBV6-2/TRBV6-3	TRBD2	TRBJ2-7	ASSLTSGGANEQY
TRBV5-4	.	TRBJ2-2	ASKVFTDLTNTGELF
TRBV28	.	TRBJ2-4	ASSLRGLAKNIQY
TRBV7-9	TRBD1	TRBJ1-2	ASSLGGTGASYGYT
TRBV9	.	TRBJ2-7	ASSVQGTTSYEQY
TRBV10-1	.	TRBJ1-1	ASRRGSNTEAF
TRBV6-5	.	TRBJ1-3	ASSPRGGRNTIY
TRBV7-9	.	TRBJ2-2	ASSSGGQANTGELF
TRBV2	TRBD2	TRBJ2-1	ASILAGANEQF
TRBV3-1/TRBV3-2	.	TRBJ1-5	ASSQTVNSISPQH
TRBV11-3	TRBD2	TRBJ2-1	ASSGGGANEQF
TRBV9	TRBD1	TRBJ2-1	ASSVYRGGGEDEQF
TRBV27	TRBD1	TRBJ2-7	ASSPRRTGAEQY
TRBV11-2	TRBD1	TRBJ1-2	ASSLGQGSLGYT
TRBV7-9	.	TRBJ2-1	ASSLWITGSNEQF
TRBV9	TRBD1	TRBJ1-5	ASSQGGRGNQPQH
TRBV5-1	TRBD1	TRBJ1-2	ASSLGQGRDYGYT
TRBV9	TRBD2	TRBJ2-2	ASSVGLAGLTGELF
TRBV19	TRBD2	TRBJ2-7	ASSIASGGLSYEQY
TRBV2	.	TRBJ1-3	ASSETGASGNTIY
TRBV2	TRBD2	TRBJ2-1	ASSPGTSGGNYNEQF
TRBV18	.	TRBJ2-1	ASSRQTDSYNEQF
TRBV6-5	.	TRBJ1-5	ASRTGGGLEQPQH
TRBV21-1	.	TRBJ2-6	ASLHTIQGITSGANVLT
TRBV5-1	TRBD1	TRBJ1-2	ASSGTGDGSYT
TRBV6-1	.	TRBJ1-5	ASSEVGWSAFEPQH
TRBV6-1	TRBD2	TRBJ2-3	ASSGRTGGYTDTQY
TRBV5-1	TRBD1	TRBJ1-2	ASSPGTGLNYGYT
TRBV24-1	.	TRBJ2-3	ATSEGRGSDTQY
TRBV9	TRBD2	TRBJ2-1	ASSVTSGGTRSNEQF
TRBV7-2	.	TRBJ2-4	ASSFGFGNIQY
TRBV7-2	.	TRBJ1-1	ASSAFSRVSTEAF
TRBV9	TRBD2	TRBJ2-3	ASSVLGGGTDTQY
TRBV3-1/TRBV3-2	.	TRBJ1-5	ASSQGRNQPQH
TRBV5-1	TRBD1	TRBJ2-5	ASSPGTAEETQY
TRBV20-1	TRBD1	TRBJ1-6	SASTHRGYNSPLH
TRBV7-9	TRBD1	TRBJ1-1	ASSLVGAPSQGGAF
TRBV18	TRBD1	TRBJ2-2	ASSPRQGAVAGELF
TRBV7-2	TRBD1	TRBJ1-6	ASSAQGDGSPLH